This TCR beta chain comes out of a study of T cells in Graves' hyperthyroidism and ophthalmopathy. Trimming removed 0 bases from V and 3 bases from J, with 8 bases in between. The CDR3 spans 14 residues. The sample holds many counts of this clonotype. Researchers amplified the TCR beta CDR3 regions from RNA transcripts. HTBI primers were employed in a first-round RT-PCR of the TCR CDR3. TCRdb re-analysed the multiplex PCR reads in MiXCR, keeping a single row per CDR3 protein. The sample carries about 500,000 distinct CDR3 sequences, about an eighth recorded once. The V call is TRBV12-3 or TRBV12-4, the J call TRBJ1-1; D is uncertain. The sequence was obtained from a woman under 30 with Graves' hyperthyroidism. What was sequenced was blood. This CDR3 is CASSLADGHTEAFF. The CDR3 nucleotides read TGTGCCAGCAGTTTAGCTGATGGACACACTGAAGCTTTCTTT.